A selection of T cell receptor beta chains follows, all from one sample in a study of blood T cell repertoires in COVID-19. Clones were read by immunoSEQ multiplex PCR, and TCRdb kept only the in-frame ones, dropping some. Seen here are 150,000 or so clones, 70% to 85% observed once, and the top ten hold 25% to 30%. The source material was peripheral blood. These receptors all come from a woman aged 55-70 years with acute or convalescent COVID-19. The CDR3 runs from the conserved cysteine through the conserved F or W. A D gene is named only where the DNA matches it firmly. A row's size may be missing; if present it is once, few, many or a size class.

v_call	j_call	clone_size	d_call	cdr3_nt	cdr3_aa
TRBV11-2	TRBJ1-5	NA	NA	TGTGCCAGCAGCCCACAGGGTGGAGGCAATCAGCCCCAGCATTTT	CASSPQGGGNQPQHF
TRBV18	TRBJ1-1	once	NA	TGTGCCAGCTCACCAGCGGCCCGGAACACTGAAGCTTTCTTT	CASSPAARNTEAFF
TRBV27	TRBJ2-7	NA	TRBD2	TGTGCCAGCAGTTTAAGTACGGCTAGCGGGACCTACGAGCAGTACTTC	CASSLSTASGTYEQYF
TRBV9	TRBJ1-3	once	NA	TGTGCCAGCAGCTCCACCCCGAGCCCCGGCTCTGGAAACACCATATATTTT	CASSSTPSPGSGNTIYF
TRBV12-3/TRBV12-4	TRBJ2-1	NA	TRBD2	TGTGCCAGCAGTTTAGTAGCGGGGGCCGAGCAGTTCTTC	CASSLVAGAEQFF
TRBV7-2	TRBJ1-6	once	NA	TGTGCCAGCAGCTTCGCGAATTCACCCCTCCACTTT	CASSFANSPLHF
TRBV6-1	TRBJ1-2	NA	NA	TGTGCCAGCAGTGAAGGTCCCAGTTTGTACTATGGCTACACCTTC	CASSEGPSLYYGYTF
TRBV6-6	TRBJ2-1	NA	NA	TGTGCCAGCAGCCCGACAGCGTCCTCCTACAATGAGCAGTTCTTC	CASSPTASSYNEQFF
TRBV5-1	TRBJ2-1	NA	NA	TGCGCCAGCAGCTTGTTAGAATATGAGCAGTTCTTC	CASSLLEYEQFF
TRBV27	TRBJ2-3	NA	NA	TGTGCCAGCAGTTTTCTGGATACGCAGTATTTT	CASSFLDTQYF
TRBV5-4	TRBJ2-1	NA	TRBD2	TGTGCCAGCGGGAGAAAGCGGGGGGGCTGGAATGAGCAGTTCTTC	CASGRKRGGWNEQFF
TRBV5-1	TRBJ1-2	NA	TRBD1	TGCGCCAGCAGCTCCGGGACAGGGGGCGTTAACTATGGCTACACCTTC	CASSSGTGGVNYGYTF
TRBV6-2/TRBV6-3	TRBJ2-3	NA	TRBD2	TGTGCCAGCAGTAGACTAGCGGGGGGCACAGATACGCAGTATTTT	CASSRLAGGTDTQYF
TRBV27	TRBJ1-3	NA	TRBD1	TGTGCCAGCAGTGAACAGGGGGTTGGTAGAAACACCATATATTTT	CASSEQGVGRNTIYF
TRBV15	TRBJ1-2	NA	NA	TGTGCCACCAGCACGGAAGTGGGCCATTATGGCTACACCTTC	CATSTEVGHYGYTF
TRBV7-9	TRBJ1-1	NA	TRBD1	TGTGCCAGCGGGCACAGGACAGGGGGCGAGGAGGCTGAAGCTTTCTTT	CASGHRTGGEEAEAFF
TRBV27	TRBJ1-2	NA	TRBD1	TGTGCCAGCAGGGGGGACAGGGTGGTTGGTGGCTACACCTTC	CASRGDRVVGGYTF
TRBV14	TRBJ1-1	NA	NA	TGTGCCAGCAGCCAAGGCAGGGCCTTGAACACTGAAGCTTTCTTT	CASSQGRALNTEAFF
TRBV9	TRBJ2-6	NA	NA	TGTGCCAGCAGCGTCAGGGGCTCTGGGGCCAACGTCCTGACTTTC	CASSVRGSGANVLTF
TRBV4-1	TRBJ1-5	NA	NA	TGCGCCAGCAGCCAAGGGGGGGAGCAGCCCCAGCATTTT	CASSQGGEQPQHF
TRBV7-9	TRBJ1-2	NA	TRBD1	TGTGCCAGCGAAGACAGGGAGTATGGCTACACCTTC	CASEDREYGYTF
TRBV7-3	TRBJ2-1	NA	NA	TGTGCCAGCAGCCAACAGGGGCGGGGAGAGCAGTTCTTC	CASSQQGRGEQFF
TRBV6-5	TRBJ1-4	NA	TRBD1	TGTGCCAGCAGTTACCTGGGACAGGGGAAGGAAAAACTGTTTTTT	CASSYLGQGKEKLFF
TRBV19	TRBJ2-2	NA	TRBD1	TGTGCCAGTAGTACCTACAGGGGGACCGGGGAGCTGTTTTTT	CASSTYRGTGELFF
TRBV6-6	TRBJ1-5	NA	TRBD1	TGTGCCAGCGTTCAGGGGGCATCGGAGAATCAGCCCCAGCATTTT	CASVQGASENQPQHF
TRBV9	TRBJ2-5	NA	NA	TGTGCCAGCAGCGCATTGGGACTTCAAGAGACCCAGTACTTC	CASSALGLQETQYF
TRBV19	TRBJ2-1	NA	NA	TGTGCCAGTAGTATAGAAGGGGTGGGCTACAATGAGCAGTTCTTC	CASSIEGVGYNEQFF
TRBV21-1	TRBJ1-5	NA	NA	TGTGCCAGCAGCCCCTGGCCTCAGCCCCAGCATTTT	CASSPWPQPQHF
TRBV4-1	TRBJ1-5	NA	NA	TGCGCCAGCAGCCCTACGGGACAACTCAATCAGCCCCAGCATTTT	CASSPTGQLNQPQHF
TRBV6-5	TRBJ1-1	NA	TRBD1	TGTGCCAGCATATGGACAGGGAACACTGAAGCTTTCTTT	CASIWTGNTEAFF
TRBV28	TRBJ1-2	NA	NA	TGTGCCAGCAGTTTGCTCACAGGCTATAATTTGGCTGGCTACACCTTC	CASSLLTGYNLAGYTF
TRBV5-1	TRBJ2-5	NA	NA	TGCGCCAGCTCCTGGGGGCCTCAAGAGACCCAGTACTTC	CASSWGPQETQYF
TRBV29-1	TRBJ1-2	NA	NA	TGCAGCGTGGGGGGGGCCTATGGCTACACCTTC	CSVGGAYGYTF
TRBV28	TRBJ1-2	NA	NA	TGTGCCAGCAGCCCTGCGGGGGGAAGGTCCAATGGCTACACCTTC	CASSPAGGRSNGYTF
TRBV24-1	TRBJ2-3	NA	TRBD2	TGTGCCACCAGTGATTCAGGGACTAGCGGGGGGGCAGATACGCAGTATTTT	CATSDSGTSGGADTQYF
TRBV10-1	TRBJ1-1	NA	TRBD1	TGCGCCAGCAGTATGGACCGGACAGGGGGCTATGCTGAAGCTTTCTTT	CASSMDRTGGYAEAFF
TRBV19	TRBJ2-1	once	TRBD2	TGTGCCAGTACACGACTAGCGGGTTACAATGAGCAGTTCTTC	CASTRLAGYNEQFF
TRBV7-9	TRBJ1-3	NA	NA	TGTGCCAGCAGCTTCCAGGGATGGTTGGACACCATATATTTT	CASSFQGWLDTIYF